This TCR beta chain was obtained from a study of blood T cell repertoires in COVID-19. The V segment lost 7 bases and the J segment 6 bases; nucleotides outside the gene matches: 14. Germline assignment: CDR1 MNHEY and CDR2 SMNVEV (reference sequence). This CDR3 is built from 16 residues. Sequenced by immunoSEQ multiplex PCR; TCRdb stores in-frame clones only, minus some. The sample shows more than 35,000 clones, roughly 80% of them seen only once. The chain employs TRBV27 and TRBJ2-1; 8 bases are a match to TRBD2. The sequenced sample consisted of peripheral blood. This TCR was recovered from a woman in her 70s with acute or convalescent COVID-19. Here the CDR3 reads CASTVPPTSGLNEQFF. CDR3 sequence (DNA): TGTGCCAGCACCGTGCCCCCTACTAGCGGCCTCAATGAGCAGTTCTTC.